The source of this T cell receptor beta chain is a study of low-dose radiotherapy and immunotherapy resistance in tumors. Study-level information: Cohort 1 was given 0.5 Gy per fraction every 2 weeks, for 6.5 Gy total. Nivolumab was given to patients as a 240 mg flat dose every two weeks, and ipilimumab at 1 mg/kg every six weeks. Both were delivered intravenously. Patients' oral aspirin dose was 300 mg daily across four cycles from cycle 1 day 1.

This clonotype was detected many times. Time point defined: before trial treatment. All of the donors were given nivolumab, ipilimumab, aspirin, low-dose cyclophosphamide and low-dose radiotherapy as part of RACIN, a single-arm trial. From germline, CDR1 is MGHRA and CDR2 YSYEKL. This CDR3 is 14 amino acids long. V shed 8 bases and J shed 3 bases, with 17 bases lying between them. Both TCRalpha and TCRbeta chains were reverse transcribed with V-gene-specific primers. A constant-region primer paired with the V-primer adapter amplified TCRs over around 18 PCR cycles. One entry per CDR3 protein results from TCRdb running MiXCR on the reads. The sample shows about 39,000 distinct CDR3 sequences, less than 40% of them seen only once.

This TCR derives from a male donor with gallbladder cancer. This sequence joins TRBV4-1 and TRBJ2-7; maybe TRBD1 (5 bases). Source: PBMCs, taken before treatment. CDR3 sequence: CASAGQGSFYEQYF. In DNA, the CDR3 is TGCGCCAGCGCCGGGCAGGGATCTTTCTACGAGCAGTACTTC.